A single T cell receptor (beta chain) is shown here with its context. At deep level, the assay was performed. Measured with immunoSEQ multiplex PCR; TCRdb has only the in-frame clones, and not every one. The profile covers around 500,000 clones, with 70% to 80% appearing a single time and 13% taken by the ten largest. This sample is part of a study of shared clonotypes between healthy human individuals. This CDR3 is 16 amino acids long. Germline-derived CDR1 and CDR2 are MGHDK and SYGVNS. The ends lost 0 bases at V and 2 bases at J; junction bases unmatched: 5. V gene TRBV25-1 combines with J gene TRBJ2-7; 9 nucleotides line up with TRBD1. The receptor's source is a woman aged 35 to 49 in good health. Some clones in this sample may be carry-over from other donors' samples. Sequenced: PBMCs. The CDR3 region is CASSEYGQGCTYEQYF. DNA for the CDR3: TGTGCCAGCAGTGAATACGGACAGGGGTGCACCTACGAGCAGTACTTC.